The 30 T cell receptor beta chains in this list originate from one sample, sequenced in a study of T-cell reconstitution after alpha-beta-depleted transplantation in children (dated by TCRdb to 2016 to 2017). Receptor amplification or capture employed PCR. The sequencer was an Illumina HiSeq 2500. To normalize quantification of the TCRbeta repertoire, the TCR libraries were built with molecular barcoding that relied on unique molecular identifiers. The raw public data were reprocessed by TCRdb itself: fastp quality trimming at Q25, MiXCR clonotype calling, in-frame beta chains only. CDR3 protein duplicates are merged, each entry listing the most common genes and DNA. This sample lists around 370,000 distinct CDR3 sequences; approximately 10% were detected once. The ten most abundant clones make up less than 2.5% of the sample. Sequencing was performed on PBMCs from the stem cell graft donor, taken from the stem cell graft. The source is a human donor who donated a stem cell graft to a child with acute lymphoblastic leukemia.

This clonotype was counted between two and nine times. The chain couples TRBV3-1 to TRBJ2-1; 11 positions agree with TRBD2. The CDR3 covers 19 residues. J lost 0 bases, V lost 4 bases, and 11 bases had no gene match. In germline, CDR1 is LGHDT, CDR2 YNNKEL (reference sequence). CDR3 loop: CASSPTSGSTSSSYNEQFF. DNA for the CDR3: TGTGCCAGCAGCCCCACTAGCGGGAGTACGTCGAGCTCCTACAATGAGCAGTTCTTC.

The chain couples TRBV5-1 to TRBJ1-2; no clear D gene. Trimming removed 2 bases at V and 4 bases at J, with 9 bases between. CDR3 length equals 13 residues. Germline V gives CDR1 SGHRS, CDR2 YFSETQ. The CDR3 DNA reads TGCGCCAGCAGCTTTGAAGGGAGCTATGGCTACACCTTC. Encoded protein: CASSFEGSYGYTF.

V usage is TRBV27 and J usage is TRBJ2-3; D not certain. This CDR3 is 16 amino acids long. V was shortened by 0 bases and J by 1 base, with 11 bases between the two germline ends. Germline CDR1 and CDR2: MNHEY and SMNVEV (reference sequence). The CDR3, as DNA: TGTGCCAGCAGTTTATCGGCCCGGATTGGCACAGATACGCAGTATTTT. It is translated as CASSLSARIGTDTQYF.

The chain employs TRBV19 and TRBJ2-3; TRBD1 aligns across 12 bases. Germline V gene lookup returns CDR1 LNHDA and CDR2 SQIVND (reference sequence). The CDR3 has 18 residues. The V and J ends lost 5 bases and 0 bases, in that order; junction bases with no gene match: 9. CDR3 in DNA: TGTGCCAGTAGTGGCGGGACAGGGGGCCACCCTAGCACAGATACGCAGTATTTT. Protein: CASSGGTGGHPSTDTQYF. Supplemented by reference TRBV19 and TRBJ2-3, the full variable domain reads DGGITQSPKYLFRKEGQNVTLSCEQNLNHDAMYWYRQDPGQGLRLIYYSQIVNDFQKGDIAEGYSVSREKKESFPLTVTSAQKNPTAFYLCASSGGTGGHPSTDTQYFGPGTRLTVL.

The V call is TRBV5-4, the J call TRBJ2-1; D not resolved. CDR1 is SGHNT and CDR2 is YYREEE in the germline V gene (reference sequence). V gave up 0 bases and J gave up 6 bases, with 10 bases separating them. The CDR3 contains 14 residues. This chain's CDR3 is CASSLDPSRNEQFF. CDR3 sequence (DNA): TGTGCCAGCAGCTTGGATCCGAGCCGCAATGAGCAGTTCTTC.

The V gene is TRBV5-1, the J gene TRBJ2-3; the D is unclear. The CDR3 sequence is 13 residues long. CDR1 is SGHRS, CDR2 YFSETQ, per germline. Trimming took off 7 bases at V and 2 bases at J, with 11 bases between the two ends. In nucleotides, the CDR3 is TGCGCCAGCGCGGAGATTCTCACAGATACGCAGTATTTT. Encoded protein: CASAEILTDTQYF. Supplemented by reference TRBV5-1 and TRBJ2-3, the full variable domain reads KAGVTQTPRYLIKTRGQQVTLSCSPISGHRSVSWYQQTPGQGLQFLFEYFSETQRNKGNFPGRFSGRQFSNSRSEMNVSTLELGDSALYLCASAEILTDTQYFGPGTRLTVL.

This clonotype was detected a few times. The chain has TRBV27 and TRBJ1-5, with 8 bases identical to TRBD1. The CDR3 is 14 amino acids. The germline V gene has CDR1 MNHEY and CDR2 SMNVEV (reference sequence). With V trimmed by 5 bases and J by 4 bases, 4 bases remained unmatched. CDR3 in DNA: TGTGCCAGCAGTGGACAGGGTTTTAATCAGCCCCAGCATTTT. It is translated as CASSGQGFNQPQHF.

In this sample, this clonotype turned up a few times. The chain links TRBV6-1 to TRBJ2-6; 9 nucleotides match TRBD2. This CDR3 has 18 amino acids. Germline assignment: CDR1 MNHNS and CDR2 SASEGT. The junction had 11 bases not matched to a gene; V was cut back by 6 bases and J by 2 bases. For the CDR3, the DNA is TGTGCCAGCAGCTCCGGGTCTAGCGGGAAGGCTGGGGCCAACGTCCTGACTTTC. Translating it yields CASSSGSSGKAGANVLTF.

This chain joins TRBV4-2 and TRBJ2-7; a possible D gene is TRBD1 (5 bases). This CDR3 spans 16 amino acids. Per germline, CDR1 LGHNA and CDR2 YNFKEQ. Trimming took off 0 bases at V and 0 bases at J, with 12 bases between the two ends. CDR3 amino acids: CASSQEQGVGSYEQYF. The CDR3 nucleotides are TGTGCCAGCAGCCAAGAGCAGGGTGTCGGCTCCTACGAGCAGTACTTC.

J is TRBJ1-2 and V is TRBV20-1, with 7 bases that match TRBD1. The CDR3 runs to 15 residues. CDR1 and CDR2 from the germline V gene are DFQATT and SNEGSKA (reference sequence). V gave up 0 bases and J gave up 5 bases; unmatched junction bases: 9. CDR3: CSARDPYRGLYGYTF. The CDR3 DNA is TGCAGTGCTAGAGATCCTTACAGGGGACTTTATGGCTACACCTTC.

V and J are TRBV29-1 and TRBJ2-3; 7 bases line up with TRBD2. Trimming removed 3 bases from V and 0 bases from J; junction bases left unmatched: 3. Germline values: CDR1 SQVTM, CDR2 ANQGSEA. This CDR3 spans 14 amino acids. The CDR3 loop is CSVEGSGSTDTQYF. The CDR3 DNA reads TGCAGCGTTGAGGGTAGCGGGAGCACAGATACGCAGTATTTT.

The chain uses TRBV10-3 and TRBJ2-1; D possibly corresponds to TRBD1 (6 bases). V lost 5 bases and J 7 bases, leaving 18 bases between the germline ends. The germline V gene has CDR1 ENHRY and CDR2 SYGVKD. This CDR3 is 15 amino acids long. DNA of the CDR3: TGTGCCATCAGTTCCAGGGGACCCGATCGGAATGAGCAGTTCTTC. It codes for CAISSRGPDRNEQFF.

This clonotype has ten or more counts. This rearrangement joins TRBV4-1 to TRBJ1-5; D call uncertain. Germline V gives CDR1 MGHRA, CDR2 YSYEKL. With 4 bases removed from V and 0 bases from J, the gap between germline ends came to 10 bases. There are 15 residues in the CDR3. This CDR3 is CASSPRQNSNQPQHF. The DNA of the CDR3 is TGCGCCAGCAGCCCCAGACAAAATAGCAATCAGCCCCAGCATTTT.

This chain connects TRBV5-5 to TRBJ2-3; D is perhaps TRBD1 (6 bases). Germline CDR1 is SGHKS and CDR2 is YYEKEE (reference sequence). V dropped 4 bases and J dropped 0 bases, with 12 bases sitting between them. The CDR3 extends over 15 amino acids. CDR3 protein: CASSKTGPSTDTQYF. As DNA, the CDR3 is TGTGCCAGCAGCAAGACAGGTCCCAGCACAGATACGCAGTATTTT.

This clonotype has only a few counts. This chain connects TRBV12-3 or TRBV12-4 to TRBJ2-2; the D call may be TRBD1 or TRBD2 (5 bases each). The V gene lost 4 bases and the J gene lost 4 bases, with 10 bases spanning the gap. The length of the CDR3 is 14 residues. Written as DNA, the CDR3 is TGTGCCAGCAGTTCAGGGAGCGGCACCGGGGAGCTGTTTTTT. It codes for CASSSGSGTGELFF.

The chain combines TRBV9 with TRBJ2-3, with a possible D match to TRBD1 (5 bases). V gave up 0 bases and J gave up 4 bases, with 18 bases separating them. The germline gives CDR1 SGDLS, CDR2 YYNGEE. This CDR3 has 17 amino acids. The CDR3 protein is CASSVEGAPGMADTQYF. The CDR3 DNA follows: TGTGCCAGCAGCGTAGAAGGTGCCCCAGGGATGGCAGATACGCAGTATTTT.

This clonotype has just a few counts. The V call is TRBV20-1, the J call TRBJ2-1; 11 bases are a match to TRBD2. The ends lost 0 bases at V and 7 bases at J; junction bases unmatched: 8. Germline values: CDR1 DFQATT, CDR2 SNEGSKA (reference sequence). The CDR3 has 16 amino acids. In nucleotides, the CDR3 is TGCAGTGCTAGAGAGGCAACTAGCGGGAGAGAAAATGAGCAGTTCTTC. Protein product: CSAREATSGRENEQFF.

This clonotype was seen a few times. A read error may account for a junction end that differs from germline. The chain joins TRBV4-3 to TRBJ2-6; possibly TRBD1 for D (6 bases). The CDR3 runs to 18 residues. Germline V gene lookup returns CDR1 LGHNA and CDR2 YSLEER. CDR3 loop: CASSQDLWDKAGANVLTF. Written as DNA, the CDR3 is TGCGCCAGCAGCCAAGATCTTTGGGACAAAGCTGGGGCCAACGTCTTGACTTTC.

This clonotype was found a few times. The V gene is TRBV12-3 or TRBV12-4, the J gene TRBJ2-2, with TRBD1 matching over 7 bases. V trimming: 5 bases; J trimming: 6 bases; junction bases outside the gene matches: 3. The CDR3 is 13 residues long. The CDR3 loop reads CASSPTGPGELFF. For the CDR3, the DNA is TGTGCCAGCAGTCCGACAGGGCCCGGGGAGCTGTTTTTT.

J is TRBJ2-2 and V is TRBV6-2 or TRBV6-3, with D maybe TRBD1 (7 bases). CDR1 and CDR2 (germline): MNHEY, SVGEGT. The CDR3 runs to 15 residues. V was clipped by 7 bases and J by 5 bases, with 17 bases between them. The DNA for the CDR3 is TGTGCCAGCAACCGCAGGGGGGAATGGACCGGGGAGCTGTTTTTT. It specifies CASNRRGEWTGELFF.

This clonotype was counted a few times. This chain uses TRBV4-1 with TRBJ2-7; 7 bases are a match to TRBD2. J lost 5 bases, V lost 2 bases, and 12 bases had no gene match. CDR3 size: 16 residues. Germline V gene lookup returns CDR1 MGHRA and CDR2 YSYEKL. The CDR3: CASSQWGGGGNDEQYF. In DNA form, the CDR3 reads TGCGCCAGCAGCCAATGGGGTGGGGGGGGTAACGACGAGCAGTACTTC.

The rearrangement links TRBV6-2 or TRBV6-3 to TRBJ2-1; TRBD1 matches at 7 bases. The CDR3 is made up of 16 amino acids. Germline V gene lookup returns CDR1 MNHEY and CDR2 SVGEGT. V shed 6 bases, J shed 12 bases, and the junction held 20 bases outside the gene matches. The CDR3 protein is CASRPDRVPLYLGQFF. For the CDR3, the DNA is TGTGCCAGCAGACCCGACAGGGTCCCTCTCTACTTAGGGCAGTTCTTC.

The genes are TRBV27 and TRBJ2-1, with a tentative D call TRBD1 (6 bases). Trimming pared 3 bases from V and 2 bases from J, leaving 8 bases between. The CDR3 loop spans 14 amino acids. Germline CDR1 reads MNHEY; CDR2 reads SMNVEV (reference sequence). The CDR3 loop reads CASSFQGPYNEQFF. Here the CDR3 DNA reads TGTGCCAGCAGTTTTCAGGGGCCCTACAATGAGCAGTTCTTC.

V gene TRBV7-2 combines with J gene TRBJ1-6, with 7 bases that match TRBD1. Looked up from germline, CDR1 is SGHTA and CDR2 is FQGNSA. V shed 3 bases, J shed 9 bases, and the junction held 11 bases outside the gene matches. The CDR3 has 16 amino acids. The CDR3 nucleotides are TGTGCCAGCAGCTTTGGTACAGGGGCCGTCGGTTCACCCCTCCACTTT. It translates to CASSFGTGAVGSPLHF. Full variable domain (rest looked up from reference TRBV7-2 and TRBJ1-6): GAGVSQSPSNKVTEKGKDVELRCDPISGHTALYWYRQSLGQGLEFLIYFQGNSAPDKSGLPSDRFSAERTGGSVSTLTIQRTQQEDSAVYLCASSFGTGAVGSPLHFGNGTRLTVT.

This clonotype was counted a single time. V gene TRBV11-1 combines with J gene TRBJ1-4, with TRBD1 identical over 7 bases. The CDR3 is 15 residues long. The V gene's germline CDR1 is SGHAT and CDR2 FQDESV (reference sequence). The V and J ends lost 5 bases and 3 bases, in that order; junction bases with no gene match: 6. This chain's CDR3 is CASSLRDRANEKLFF. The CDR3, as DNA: TGTGCCAGCAGCCTTCGGGACAGAGCTAATGAAAAACTGTTTTTT.

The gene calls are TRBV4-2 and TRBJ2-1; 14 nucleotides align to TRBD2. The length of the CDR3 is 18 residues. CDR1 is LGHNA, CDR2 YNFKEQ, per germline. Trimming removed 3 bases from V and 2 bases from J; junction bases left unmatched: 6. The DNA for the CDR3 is TGTGCCAGCAGCCAGGGGACTAGCGGGGGCGTTCCCTACAATGAGCAGTTCTTC. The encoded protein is CASSQGTSGGVPYNEQFF.

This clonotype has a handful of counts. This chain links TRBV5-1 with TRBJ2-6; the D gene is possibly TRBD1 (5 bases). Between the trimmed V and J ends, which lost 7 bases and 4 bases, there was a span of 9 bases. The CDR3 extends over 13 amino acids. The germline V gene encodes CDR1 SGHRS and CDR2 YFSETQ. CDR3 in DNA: TGCGCCAGCCTGGGGCGGGGGGCCAACGTCCTGACTTTC. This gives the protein CASLGRGANVLTF.

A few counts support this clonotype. CDR3 in DNA: TGTGCCACCAGAGGAGTCGCGGGACAGGTGCGGGCTTTCTTT. Its protein is CATRGVAGQVRAFF. The chain has TRBV15 and TRBJ1-1; TRBD1 matches at 8 bases. Germline loops: CDR1 LNHNV, CDR2 YYDKDF (reference sequence). The V segment lost 6 bases and the J segment 11 bases; nucleotides outside the gene matches: 14. This CDR3 contains 14 residues. The full variable domain, with the rest looked up from reference TRBV15 and TRBJ1-1, is DAMVIQNPRYQVTQFGKPVTLSCSQTLNHNVMYWYQQKSSQAPKLLFHYYDKDFNNEADTPDNFQSRRPNTSFCFLDIRSPGLGDTAMYLCATRGVAGQVRAFFGQGTRLTVV.

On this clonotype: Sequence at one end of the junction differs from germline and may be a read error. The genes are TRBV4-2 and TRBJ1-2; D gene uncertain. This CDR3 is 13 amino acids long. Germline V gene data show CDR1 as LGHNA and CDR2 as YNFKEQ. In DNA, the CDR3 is TGTGCCAGGAGCCTCGGCGTTAACTATGGCTACCCCTTC. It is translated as CARSLGVNYGYPF.

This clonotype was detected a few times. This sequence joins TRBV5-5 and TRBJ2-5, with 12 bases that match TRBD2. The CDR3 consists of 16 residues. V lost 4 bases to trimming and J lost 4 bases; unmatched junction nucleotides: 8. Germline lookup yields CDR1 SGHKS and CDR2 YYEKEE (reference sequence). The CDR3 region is CASSRPGLAGGETQYF. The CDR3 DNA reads TGTGCCAGCAGCAGACCGGGACTAGCGGGTGGAGAGACCCAGTACTTC.